This TCR beta chain was identified during a study of beta chain features in type 1 diabetes. About the study: There were 107,917,701 sorted cells examined across all samples.

The study, taken as a whole, reports: Comparison showed that naive, central memory and Treg TCRB repertoires appeared more similar among patients than among healthy donors.

This clone was observed a few times. Its antigen is as yet unknown. Markers CD45RO/CCR7/CD25/CD127/CD95/CD27 served to sort CD4+ naive, central memory, regulatory and stem cell-like memory cells. Every sorted population was more than 95% pure. Expressed TCRB transcripts were sequenced, since all the RNA that had been isolated was reverse transcribed. The assay was immunoSEQ multiplex PCR, and TCRdb's table has in-frame clones only and misses some. The repertoire holds under 450,000 clones, with more than 12% as singletons. The sequenced material came from naive CD4+ T cells from blood. The sequence was obtained from a young woman in good health.

CDR3 nucleotides: TGTGCCAGCATGAGCAATGAGCAGTTCTTC. It encodes CASMSNEQFF. The chain combines TRBV11-2 with TRBJ2-1; D is unclear. This CDR3 has 10 residues. V was trimmed by 7 bases and J by 6 bases, leaving 4 bases between them. Germline V CDR1 and CDR2: SGHAT, FQNNGV.